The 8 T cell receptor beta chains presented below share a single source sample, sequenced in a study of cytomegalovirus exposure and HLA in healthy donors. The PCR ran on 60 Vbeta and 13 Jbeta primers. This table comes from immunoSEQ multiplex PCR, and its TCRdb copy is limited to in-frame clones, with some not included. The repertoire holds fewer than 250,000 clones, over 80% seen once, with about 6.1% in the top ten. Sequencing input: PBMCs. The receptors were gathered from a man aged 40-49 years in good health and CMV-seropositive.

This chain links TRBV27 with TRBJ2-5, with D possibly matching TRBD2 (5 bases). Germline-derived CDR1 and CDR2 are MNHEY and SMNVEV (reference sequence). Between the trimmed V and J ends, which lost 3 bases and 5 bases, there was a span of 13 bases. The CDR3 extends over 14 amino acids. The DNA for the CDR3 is TGTGCCAGCAGTTTGACGGAACTAGGGGAGACCCAGTACTTC. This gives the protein CASSLTELGETQYF.

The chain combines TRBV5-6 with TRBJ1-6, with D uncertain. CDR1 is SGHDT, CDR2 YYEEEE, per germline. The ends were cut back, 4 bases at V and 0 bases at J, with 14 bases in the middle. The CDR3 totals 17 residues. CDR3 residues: CASSPTSTLSYNSPLHF. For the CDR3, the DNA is TGTGCCAGCAGCCCAACCTCGACACTCTCCTATAATTCACCCCTCCACTTT. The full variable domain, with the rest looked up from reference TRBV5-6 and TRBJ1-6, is DAGVTQSPTHLIKTRGQQVTLRCSPKSGHDTVSWYQQALGQGPQFIFQYYEEEERQRGNFPDRFSGHQFPNYSSELNVNALLLGDSALYLCASSPTSTLSYNSPLHFGNGTRLTVT.

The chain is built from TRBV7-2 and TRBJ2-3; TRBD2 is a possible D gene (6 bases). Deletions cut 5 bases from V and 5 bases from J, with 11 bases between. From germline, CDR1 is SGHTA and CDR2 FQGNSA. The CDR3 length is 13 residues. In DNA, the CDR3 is TGTGCCAGCAGCCGGGGACTCGGAGATACGCAGTATTTT. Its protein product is CASSRGLGDTQYF.

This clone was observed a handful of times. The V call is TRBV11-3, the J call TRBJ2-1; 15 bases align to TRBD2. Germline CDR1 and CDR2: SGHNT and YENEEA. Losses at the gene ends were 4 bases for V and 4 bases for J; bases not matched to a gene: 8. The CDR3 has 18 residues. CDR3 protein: CASSSGLAGGPMYNEQFF. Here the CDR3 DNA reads TGTGCCAGCAGCTCCGGACTAGCGGGAGGGCCGATGTACAATGAGCAGTTCTTC.

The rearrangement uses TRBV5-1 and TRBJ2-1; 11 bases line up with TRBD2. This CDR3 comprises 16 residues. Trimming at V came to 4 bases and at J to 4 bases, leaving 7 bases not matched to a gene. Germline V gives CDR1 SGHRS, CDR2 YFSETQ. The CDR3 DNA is TGCGCCAGCAGCCTCCCCCGGACTAGCGGGTACAATGAGCAGTTCTTC. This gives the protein CASSLPRTSGYNEQFF. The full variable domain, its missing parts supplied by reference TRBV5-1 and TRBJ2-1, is KAGVTQTPRYLIKTRGQQVTLSCSPISGHRSVSWYQQTPGQGLQFLFEYFSETQRNKGNFPGRFSGRQFSNSRSEMNVSTLELGDSALYLCASSLPRTSGYNEQFFGPGTRLTVL.

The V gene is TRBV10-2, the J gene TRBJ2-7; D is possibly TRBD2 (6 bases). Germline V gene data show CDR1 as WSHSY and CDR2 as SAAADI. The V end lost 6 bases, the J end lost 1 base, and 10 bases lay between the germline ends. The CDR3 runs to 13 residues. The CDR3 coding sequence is TGCGCCAGCAGCGGGAGTGGGTCCTACGAGCAGTACGTC. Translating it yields CASSGSGSYEQYV.

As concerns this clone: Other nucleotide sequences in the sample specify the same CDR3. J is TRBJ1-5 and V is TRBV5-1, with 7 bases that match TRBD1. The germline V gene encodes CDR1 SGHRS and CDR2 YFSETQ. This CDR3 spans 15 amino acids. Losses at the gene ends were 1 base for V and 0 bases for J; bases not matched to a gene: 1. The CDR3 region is CASSLTGDSNQPQHF. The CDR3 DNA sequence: TGCGCCAGCAGCTTGACAGGGGATAGCAATCAGCCCCAGCATTTT.

The CDR3 here is CATSPWTVSYEQYF. CDR3 bases: TGTGCCACCAGCCCCTGGACAGTCTCCTACGAGCAGTACTTC. The chain recombines TRBV15 with TRBJ2-7; D is perhaps TRBD1 (6 bases). Per the germline V gene, CDR1 is LNHNV and CDR2 is YYDKDF (reference sequence). The CDR3 is 14 amino acids. The V and J ends lost 5 bases and 0 bases respectively, with 11 bases between them. The whole variable domain, filled in from reference TRBV15 and TRBJ2-7, reads DAMVIQNPRYQVTQFGKPVTLSCSQTLNHNVMYWYQQKSSQAPKLLFHYYDKDFNNEADTPDNFQSRRPNTSFCFLDIRSPGLGDTAMYLCATSPWTVSYEQYFGPGTRLTVT.